A selection of T cell receptor beta chains follows, all from one sample in a study of immune cell composition in non-small cell lung cancer. The protocol was immunoSEQ multiplex PCR, while the TCRdb copy is restricted to in-frame clones and leaves out a portion. Of about 4,800 clones in the sample, around 83% were seen once. Sequenced: lung tumor tissue. These receptors all stem from a human donor with non-small cell lung cancer. Each CDR3 is given with its conserved first and last residue. A D gene is named only where the DNA matches it firmly. Not every row has a clone size; where given, it reads once, few, many or a size class.

v_call	j_call	d_call	clone_size	cdr3_nt	cdr3_aa
TRBV4-2	TRBJ1-1	-	-	TGTGCCAGCAGCCAAAAGACGGGGGGAGGCACTGAAGCTTTCTTT	CASSQKTGGGTEAFF
TRBV10-2	TRBJ1-3	-	-	TGCGCCAGCAGTGAGTCGGGAGTAAACACCATATATTTT	CASSESGVNTIYF
TRBV10-3	TRBJ2-1	TRBD2	-	TGTGCCATCAGTCGGGAGGGGCGGGGGGGCCTCTACAATGAGCAGTTCTTC	CAISREGRGGLYNEQFF
TRBV5-4	TRBJ2-7	-	-	TGTGCCAGCAGTATCTCAGGGGGGTCCTACGAGCAGTACTTC	CASSISGGSYEQYF
TRBV19	TRBJ2-5	-	-	TGTGCCAGTGGACCCACGGGACCCCAAGAGACCCAGTACTTC	CASGPTGPQETQYF
TRBV11-1	TRBJ2-3	TRBD2	few	TGTGCCAGCAGCTGGACTAGCGGGGGGACCCGCACAGATACGCAGTATTTT	CASSWTSGGTRTDTQYF
TRBV9	TRBJ1-1	-	few	TGTGCCAGCAGCCTCGGGGACGGGGTCGGGGCTGAAGCTTTCTTT	CASSLGDGVGAEAFF
TRBV5-4	TRBJ2-7	-	-	TGTGCCAGCAGCCCCGGGGATCCGAGCTCCTACGAGCAGTACTTC	CASSPGDPSSYEQYF
TRBV9	TRBJ2-2	TRBD1	-	TGTGCCAGTTCTAGGGGGCCCAGCACCGGGGAGCTGTTTTTT	CASSRGPSTGELFF
TRBV2	TRBJ2-7	-	-	TGTGCCGCCAGGGGGGCCTACGAGCAGTACTTC	CAARGAYEQYF
TRBV2	TRBJ2-7	-	-	TGTGCCAGCAAAAGGGACGGCAGCTCCTACGAGCAGTACTTC	CASKRDGSSYEQYF
TRBV30	TRBJ1-5	-	-	TGTGCCTGCTATCAGCCCCAGCATTTT	CACYQPQHF
TRBV5-1	TRBJ1-6	-	-	TGCGCCAGCAGCTGGAGGCTGGGTCCATATAATTCACCCCTCCACTTT	CASSWRLGPYNSPLHF
TRBV19	TRBJ2-3	-	-	TGTGCCAGTGCCGGGACGGCTAGCACAGATACGCAGTATTTT	CASAGTASTDTQYF
TRBV29-1	TRBJ2-3	TRBD2	-	TGCAGCGTCGCATCGCCACTACTAGCGGGGGCTGGAGATACGCAGTATTTT	CSVASPLLAGAGDTQYF
TRBV19	TRBJ1-1	-	-	TGTGCCAGTCGGGATGGTGTAGGCACTGAAGCTTTCTTT	CASRDGVGTEAFF
TRBV2	TRBJ1-5	TRBD1	-	TGTGCCAGCAGTAACCCGGGACAGGGTGTTTCTCAGCCCCAGCATTTT	CASSNPGQGVSQPQHF
TRBV2	TRBJ1-1	-	-	TGTGCCAGCATGAGCCGTCAGACAAACACTGAAGCTTTCTTT	CASMSRQTNTEAFF
TRBV7-9	TRBJ2-7	TRBD1	once	TGTGCCAGCAGCCGACACCTCCTTATCCGGGACAGGGGGGCCTACGAGCAGTACTTC	CASSRHLLIRDRGAYEQYF
TRBV27	TRBJ1-5	-	-	TGTGCCAGCAGGGACGGTTACAATCAGCCCCAGCATTTT	CASRDGYNQPQHF
TRBV14	TRBJ2-1	TRBD2	-	TGTGCCAGCAGCCATGGCGGGGGGGCTTTCTTAAATGAGCAGTTCTTC	CASSHGGGAFLNEQFF
TRBV19	TRBJ1-6	-	-	TGTGCCAGTAGTGTGGACAGTGGTAATTCACCCCTCCACTTT	CASSVDSGNSPLHF
TRBV28	TRBJ1-5	-	-	TGTGCCAGCAGAGACCAGGGAAATCAGCCCCAGCATTTT	CASRDQGNQPQHF
TRBV19	TRBJ1-2	-	once	TGTGCCAGTACCCCGGGGGTTAACTATGGCTACACCTTC	CASTPGVNYGYTF